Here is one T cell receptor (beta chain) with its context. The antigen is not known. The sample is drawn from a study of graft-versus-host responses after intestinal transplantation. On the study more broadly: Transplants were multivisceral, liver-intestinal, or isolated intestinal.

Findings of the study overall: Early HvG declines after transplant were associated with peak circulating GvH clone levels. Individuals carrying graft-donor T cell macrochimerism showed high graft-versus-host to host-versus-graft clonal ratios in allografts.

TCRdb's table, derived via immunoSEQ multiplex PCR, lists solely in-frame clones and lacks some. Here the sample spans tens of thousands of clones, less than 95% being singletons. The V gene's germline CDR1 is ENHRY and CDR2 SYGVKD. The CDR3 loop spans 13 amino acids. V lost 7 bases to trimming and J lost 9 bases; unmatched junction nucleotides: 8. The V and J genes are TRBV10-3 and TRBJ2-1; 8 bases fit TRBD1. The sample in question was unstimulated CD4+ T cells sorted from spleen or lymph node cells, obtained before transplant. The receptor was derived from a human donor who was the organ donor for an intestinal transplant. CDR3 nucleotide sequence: TGTGCCATCAAACCGACAGGGGTAGGTGAGCAGTTCTTC. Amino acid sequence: CAIKPTGVGEQFF.